The present T cell receptor beta chain was sequenced within a study of early T cells in non-severe SARS-CoV-2 infection. TCRdb called the 5' RACE reads again in MiXCR, with one record for every CDR3 protein. The table includes more than 65,000 distinct CDR3 sequences, roughly an eighth detected once. The germline CDR1 and CDR2 sequences are SQVTM and ANQGSEA. The V end lost 4 bases, the J end lost 1 base, and 7 bases lay between the germline ends. The CDR3 spans 12 residues. For this clonotype: This could be a read error, since a much larger clone is one nucleotide away. Lacking the conserved final phenylalanine or tryptophan, this CDR3 likely reflects a read error.

The chain combines TRBV29-1 with TRBJ1-1; D remains unclear. The source material was whole blood. This clonotype originated in an adult who was a healthcare worker with PCR-confirmed SARS-CoV-2 infection or an uninfected control (not recorded which). CDR3 region: CSVVGPNTEAFI. In nucleotides, the CDR3 is TGCAGCGTTGTCGGTCCGAACACTGAAGCTTTCATT.